This T cell receptor beta chain was obtained from a study of blood T cell repertoires in COVID-19. For the study at large: Specimens from acute and convalescent COVID-19 originated in the United States, Italy and Spain. Sample material is recorded as cDNA or gDNA derived from T cells, B-cell-depleted T cells, or PBMCs.

Libraries were prepared by immunoSEQ multiplex PCR; TCRdb keeps only in-frame clonotypes and omits some of them. The data hold approximately 30,000 clones, with roughly 80% observed a single time. The V gene end was trimmed by 7 bases and the J gene end by 3 bases; junction bases not matched to a gene: 9. There are 15 residues in the CDR3. Looked up from germline, CDR1 is KGHSH and CDR2 is LQKENI. The material sequenced was peripheral blood. The V gene is TRBV18, the J gene TRBJ2-1; TRBD1 agrees at 7 bases. The origin of this receptor is a man aged 65 to 85 with acute or convalescent COVID-19. CDR3 region: CASFPGAGGYNEQFF. The CDR3 nucleotides are TGTGCCAGCTTCCCGGGCGCAGGGGGCTACAATGAGCAGTTCTTC.